This T cell receptor (beta chain) was captured in a study of shared clonotypes between healthy human individuals. Study as a whole: Donor composition was a couple of women and three men, aged 18 to 49.

Findings and caveats of the study: The donor pool, a small one, limited the genetic and exposure-history diversity represented. Clonotype sharing across a few donors was observed for about 4.8% of naive CD4 clonotypes.

The method was immunoSEQ multiplex PCR; TCRdb's version includes in-frame clones alone and lacks a portion of them. The sample consists of roughly 850,000 clones, about 96% of them appearing once. With respect to this clone: Antigen specificity is unknown.

The naive CD8 subset, CD45RO-negative cells positively selected for CCR7, excluded terminally differentiated effector memory CD45RA+ cells. Germline values: CDR1 SGHDN, CDR2 FVKESK. The CDR3 extends over 15 amino acids. The V end lost 1 base, the J end lost 5 bases, and 12 bases lay between the germline ends. This clonotype was obtained from a man aged 30 to 39 in good health. The sequenced sample was naive CD8+ T cells sorted from blood. The V call is TRBV14, the J call TRBJ2-1, with D possibly TRBD1 on 5 matching bases. Here the CDR3 reads CASSQVEDTNNEQFF. CDR3 nucleotide sequence: TGTGCCAGCAGCCAAGTCGAGGACACAAACAATGAGCAGTTCTTC.